This TCR beta chain derives from a study of T cells after yellow fever vaccination. Study details: Where fractions had low cell numbers, libraries were prepared from them with the SMART-Seq v4 Ultra Low Input RNA kit.

The length of the CDR3 is 16 residues. Germline CDR1 SGHDN, CDR2 FVKESK. J gave up 8 bases and V 5 bases, and 15 bases lay outside the gene matches. TCRdb recomputed calls from the 5' RACE reads with MiXCR, one row per CDR3 protein. Of 150,000 to 200,000 distinct CDR3 sequences in the sample, around 7.3% were seen once. This clonotype was found many times. The antigen is undetermined. Points from the study as a whole: A minor fraction of clonotypes spanned both CD4 and CD8 compartments. Peak timing came faster in the weaker secondary response, day 5 versus 15. The bulk population could contribute abundant contaminating clonotypes to FACS-sorted repertoires.

The material sequenced was CD4+ T cells sorted from PBMCs, taken less than 6 days after the first yellow fever vaccination. The source of this sequence is a man aged 18 to 29 who received the YFV17D yellow fever vaccine. This rearrangement joins TRBV14 to TRBJ2-1; 7 nucleotides agree with TRBD2. CDR3 amino acids: CASSLASGLVIYEQFF. The CDR3, as DNA: TGTGCCAGCAGCTTAGCTTCCGGACTAGTTATTTATGAGCAGTTCTTC. The entire variable domain, with the rest obtained from reference TRBV14 and TRBJ2-1, is as follows: EAGVTQFPSHSVIEKGQTVTLRCDPISGHDNLYWYRRVMGKEIKFLLHFVKESKQDESGMPNNRFLAERTGGTYSTLKVQPAELEDSGVYFCASSLASGLVIYEQFFGPGTRLTVL.